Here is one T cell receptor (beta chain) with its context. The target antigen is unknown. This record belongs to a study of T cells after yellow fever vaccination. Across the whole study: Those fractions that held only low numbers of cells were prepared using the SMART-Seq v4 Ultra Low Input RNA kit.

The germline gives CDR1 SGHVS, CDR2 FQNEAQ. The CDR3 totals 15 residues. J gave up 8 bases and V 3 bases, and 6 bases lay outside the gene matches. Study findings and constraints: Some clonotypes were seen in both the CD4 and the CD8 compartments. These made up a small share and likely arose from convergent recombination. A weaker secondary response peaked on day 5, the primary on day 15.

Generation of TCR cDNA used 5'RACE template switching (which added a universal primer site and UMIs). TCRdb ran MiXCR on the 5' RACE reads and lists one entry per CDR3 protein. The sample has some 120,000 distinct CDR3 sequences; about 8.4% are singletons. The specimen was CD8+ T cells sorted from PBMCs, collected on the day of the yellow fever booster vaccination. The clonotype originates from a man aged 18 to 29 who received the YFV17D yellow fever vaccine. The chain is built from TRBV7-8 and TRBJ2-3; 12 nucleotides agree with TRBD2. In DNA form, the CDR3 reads TGTGCCAGCAGCTTGGCTAGCGGGGGGGCGGGTACGCAGTATTTT. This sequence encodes CASSLASGGAGTQYF. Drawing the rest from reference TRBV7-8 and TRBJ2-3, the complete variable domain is GAGVSQSPRYKVAKRGQDVALRCDPISGHVSLFWYQQALGQGPEFLTYFQNEAQLDKSGLPSDRFFAERPEGSVSTLKIQRTQQEDSAVYLCASSLASGGAGTQYFGPGTRLTVL.